The rows below give T cell receptor beta chains drawn from one sample of a study of blood T cell repertoires in COVID-19. Only in-frame clones appear in the TCRdb table, and some are missing; sequencing was by immunoSEQ multiplex PCR. The profile shows 250,000 to 300,000 clones, approximately 82% of them singletons. The sample taken for sequencing was peripheral blood. These receptors came from a man older than 75 with acute or convalescent COVID-19. Both conserved end residues are part of each CDR3. D genes are given only for firm matches. Clone size is given for some rows only: seen once, a few or many times, or a class if the clone is expanded.

d_call clone_size j_call v_call cdr3_nt cdr3_aa
- - TRBJ2-1 TRBV6-7 TGTGCCAGCACCACCCCGGTGCGAAGCTCCTACAATGAGCAGTTCTTC CASTTPVRSSYNEQFF
TRBD1 - TRBJ2-6 TRBV5-1 TGCGCCAGCAGCTGGCGGGACAGGGGGTCTGGGGCCAACGTCCTGACTTTC CASSWRDRGSGANVLTF
TRBD2 - TRBJ2-7 TRBV6-5 TGTGCCAGCAGTTACTCTCCCGCTAGCGGGGCCAACGAGCAGTACTTC CASSYSPASGANEQYF
- - TRBJ1-5 TRBV28 TGTGCCAGCAGTTCCTCCCGCTCTACCCCAGGACAATTCGAACAGCCCCAGCATTTT CASSSSRSTPGQFEQPQHF
TRBD1 - TRBJ2-3 TRBV9 TGTGCCAGCAGCCTCATTACAGGGGTAGGGTGGAACACAGATACGCAGTATTTT CASSLITGVGWNTDTQYF
TRBD1 - TRBJ2-1 TRBV24-1 TGTGCCACCAGTGATGGGACAGTGAGCTCCTACAATGAGCAGTTCTTC CATSDGTVSSYNEQFF
TRBD2 - TRBJ2-1 TRBV30 TGTGCCTTAGCGGGCAGCTCCTACAATGAGCAGTTCTTC CALAGSSYNEQFF
- - TRBJ2-2 TRBV4-1 TGCGCCAGCAGCCAAGATCGGGCGAACACCGGGGAGCTGTTTTTT CASSQDRANTGELFF
- - TRBJ1-2 TRBV5-6 TGTGCCAGCAGCTTATTCGGGTATGGCTACACCTTC CASSLFGYGYTF
TRBD1 few TRBJ1-1 TRBV2 TGTGCCAGCAGCCGGACAGGGACCGAGAACACTGAAGCTTTCTTT CASSRTGTENTEAFF
TRBD2 - TRBJ2-2 TRBV5-1 TGCGCCAGCAGCCAATCTAGCGGGAGTTTCCCCGGGGAGCTGTTTTTT CASSQSSGSFPGELFF
TRBD1 - TRBJ2-2 TRBV28 TGTGCCAGCAGGGCAAAACAGGGGGTAAGGAACACCGGGGAGCTGTTTTTT CASRAKQGVRNTGELFF
- - TRBJ1-6 TRBV6-1 TGTGCCAGCAGTGAAGGAATACTATCGAATTCACCCCTCCACTTT CASSEGILSNSPLHF
- - TRBJ2-2 TRBV6-4 TGTGCCAGCAGTGAGTCCCAGGGTTACACCGGGGAGCTGTTTTTT CASSESQGYTGELFF
TRBD1 - TRBJ2-1 TRBV28 TGTGCCAGCAGTTCCCGGGACAGGGGGTGGAATGAGCAGTTCTTC CASSSRDRGWNEQFF
- - TRBJ2-7 TRBV6-5 TGTGCCAGCAGTCCCTTAGGGAGCTCCGGCGAGCAGTACTTC CASSPLGSSGEQYF
- - TRBJ2-3 TRBV5-1 TGCGCCAGCAGCTTGGAGCGTATAGCTAAAGATACGCAGTATTTT CASSLERIAKDTQYF
TRBD2 - TRBJ2-7 TRBV6-6 TGTGCCAGCATGGGGCGGGAGGGCCGGAACGAGCAGTACTTC CASMGREGRNEQYF
TRBD1 - TRBJ1-6 TRBV10-2 TGCGCCAGCAGTGAGTCGTGGTACACAGGGGGCAATTCACCCCTCCACTTT CASSESWYTGGNSPLHF
TRBD2 - TRBJ2-3 TRBV7-2 TGTGCCAGCAGCTTAAGGCTAGCGGGAGCTACAGATACGCAGTATTTT CASSLRLAGATDTQYF
TRBD1 - TRBJ2-2 TRBV19 TGTGCCAGTAGCGGGACAGGGGGCTTTCGGGAGCTGTTTTTT CASSGTGGFRELFF
TRBD2 - TRBJ2-1 TRBV7-9 TGTGCCAGCAGCTTAGCGGGAGGGTATGAGCAGTTCTTC CASSLAGGYEQFF
TRBD2 - TRBJ2-5 TRBV7-2 TGTGCCAGCAGCTTAGGGCTAGCGGGGGGGCTAGAGACCCAGTACTTC CASSLGLAGGLETQYF
- - TRBJ2-7 TRBV4-1 TGCGCCAGCAGCCCAAGTCGGCAGGGTCCCTACGAGCAGTACTTC CASSPSRQGPYEQYF
TRBD1 - TRBJ1-2 TRBV19 TGTGCCAGTACCCGGGACAGGGGATTGGCGTATGGCTACACCTTC CASTRDRGLAYGYTF
TRBD1 - TRBJ1-5 TRBV19 TGTGCCAGTAGTTCCAGACAGGGGCTTGGGCAGCCCCAGCATTTT CASSSRQGLGQPQHF
TRBD1 - TRBJ2-4 TRBV7-9 TGTGCCAGCAGCTTAGATAGGACAGGGTGGCCGTACTTC CASSLDRTGWPYF
- - TRBJ2-5 TRBV25-1 TGTGCCAGCAGTGACCTGAGGGGGGGGGAGACCCAGTACTTC CASSDLRGGETQYF
- once TRBJ1-2 TRBV3-1/TRBV3-2 TGTGCCAGCAGCCAATCAGCGGCTTTAGGGGGTGGCTACACCTTC CASSQSAALGGGYTF
- - TRBJ1-2 TRBV3-1/TRBV3-2 TGTGCCAGCAGCCAAGACGGAGGTGCCGGGAGCTATGGCTACACCTTC CASSQDGGAGSYGYTF
TRBD1 - TRBJ1-1 TRBV5-1 TGCGCCAGCAGCGCGGGACAGGGCCTAGGAGGGACTGAAGCTTTCTTT CASSAGQGLGGTEAFF
- few TRBJ2-7 TRBV28 TGTGCCACTACAGGCCCTCCTTCCTACGAGCAGTACTTC CATTGPPSYEQYF
- - TRBJ1-3 TRBV6-5 TGTGCCAGCAACCCCGCGGGGCCGGGAAACACCATATATTTT CASNPAGPGNTIYF
TRBD1 - TRBJ1-5 TRBV6-1 TGTGCCAGCAGTGAAGAAGGGACAGTGTTAATTCTTAAGCCCCAGCATTTT CASSEEGTVLILKPQHF
TRBD2 - TRBJ2-5 TRBV11-2 TGTGCCAGCAGCTTAGCGGTAGCGGGGGCTCAAGAGACCCAGTACTTC CASSLAVAGAQETQYF
- many TRBJ1-1 TRBV20-1 TGCAGTGCTAGTCGGCAGGAGAACACTGAAGCTTTCTTT CSASRQENTEAFF
TRBD1 - TRBJ2-7 TRBV10-3 TGTGCCATCAGTGCGCAGGGGGTGAACTCGGAGCAGTACTTC CAISAQGVNSEQYF
TRBD1 - TRBJ2-7 TRBV5-1 TGCGCCAGCAGCGGCCCCGGGACAGGGGTCTACGAGCAGTACTTC CASSGPGTGVYEQYF
- - TRBJ2-7 TRBV3-1/TRBV3-2 TGTGCCAGCAGCAAACTGGACAGCTCCTACGAGCAGTACTTC CASSKLDSSYEQYF
- - TRBJ2-5 TRBV7-2 TGTGCCAGCAGCTTAGGTGTAACACAGACCCAGTACTTC CASSLGVTQTQYF
- - TRBJ1-5 TRBV15 TGTGCCACCAGCAGAGGGCCCACAGGATTCAATCAGCCCCAGCATTTT CATSRGPTGFNQPQHF
- - TRBJ1-6 TRBV19 TGTGCCAGTAGTGACCTGCAGGGGCGGGCACCCCTCCACTTT CASSDLQGRAPLHF
- - TRBJ2-1 TRBV4-2 TGTGCCAGCAGCCAAGAGTACCTAAGCTCCTACAATGAGCAGTTCTTC CASSQEYLSSYNEQFF
TRBD1 - TRBJ2-1 TRBV5-4 TGTGCCAGCAGCTTCCCGGGCTCCGGGACAGTTACCTACAATGAGCAGTTCTTC CASSFPGSGTVTYNEQFF
- - TRBJ2-7 TRBV28 TGTGCCAGCAGCATAGAACTGAGCCTAACCTACGAGCAGTACTTC CASSIELSLTYEQYF
- - TRBJ2-5 TRBV5-1 TGCGCCAGCAGTGGGCAGGACCAAGAGACCCAGTACTTC CASSGQDQETQYF
- - TRBJ2-1 TRBV9 TGTGCCAGCAGCGCCAGCAATGAGCAGTTCTTC CASSASNEQFF